The next 9 T cell receptor beta chains were all read from a single sample in a study of blood T cell repertoires in COVID-19. Sequenced by immunoSEQ multiplex PCR; TCRdb stores in-frame clones only, minus some. Altogether approximately 470,000 clones are present, approximately 90% being singletons, with the ten largest covering approximately 0.7%. The material sequenced was PBMCs or T cells enriched from blood (not recorded which). The receptors come from a woman younger than 30 who had recovered from COVID-19.

The chain recombines TRBV28 with TRBJ2-4; weak D call: TRBD2 (5 bases). V dropped 6 bases and J dropped 0 bases, with 9 bases sitting between them. CDR3 length equals 14 residues. CDR1 and CDR2 from the germline V gene are MDHEN and SYDVKM. This CDR3 is CASSPGGAKNIQYF. The CDR3 DNA reads as TGTGCCAGCAGCCCAGGAGGAGCCAAAAACATTCAGTACTTC.

This chain links TRBV6-5 with TRBJ2-7, with D unresolved. Germline V gene lookup returns CDR1 MNHEY and CDR2 SVGAGI. The CDR3 is 11 amino acids. Trimming pared 8 bases from V and 6 bases from J, leaving 11 bases between. The CDR3: CASPTRSEQYF. DNA for the CDR3: TGTGCCAGCCCCACCAGGTCCGAGCAGTACTTC.

The rearrangement links TRBV5-5 to TRBJ2-7; D remains unclear. Trimming shortened V by 2 bases and J by 0 bases, and 15 bases separated the two germline ends. Germline values: CDR1 SGHKS, CDR2 YYEKEE (reference sequence). The CDR3 contains 16 residues. Here the CDR3 reads CASSFRRGVSSYEQYF. The CDR3 DNA follows: TGTGCCAGCAGCTTCCGTCGCGGCGTGAGCTCCTACGAGCAGTACTTC.

The rearrangement joins TRBV5-6 to TRBJ2-7, with D perhaps matching TRBD2 (7 bases). Per germline, CDR1 SGHDT and CDR2 YYEEEE. The V end lost 0 bases, the J end lost 0 bases, and 10 bases lay between the germline ends. CDR3 length equals 15 residues. The CDR3 DNA follows: TGTGCCAGCAGCTTGGCCGGGGGGCTCTCCTACGAGCAGTACTTC. The encoded protein is CASSLAGGLSYEQYF.

V and J are TRBV27 and TRBJ1-5; D is perhaps TRBD1 (5 bases). CDR3 length: 13 residues. Germline CDR1 MNHEY, CDR2 SMNVEV (reference sequence). The V end lost 5 bases, the J end lost 6 bases, and 11 bases lay between the germline ends. The CDR3 bases are TGTGCCAGCAGTCAGGGCGGGGGTCAGCCCCAGCATTTT. It translates to CASSQGGGQPQHF.

The J gene is TRBJ1-4, the V gene TRBV25-1, with TRBD1 as a possible D gene (5 bases). Germline assignment: CDR1 MGHDK and CDR2 SYGVNS. V shed 4 bases and J shed 5 bases, with 14 bases lying between them. The CDR3 runs 15 residues. The CDR3 protein is CASSAPREGNEKLFF. In nucleotides, the CDR3 is TGTGCCAGCAGTGCCCCCCGGGAGGGGAATGAAAAACTGTTTTTT.

This chain links TRBV21-1 with TRBJ2-7; the tabulated D call, TRBD1, remains unverified against the DNA. TRBV21-1 is flagged as a pseudogene. The CDR3 extends over 17 amino acids. The CDR3 DNA follows: TGTGCCAGCAGCAAAGAAACAGGAATTCAGGGGGAGAACGAGCAGTACTTC. This gives the protein CASSKETGIQGENEQYF.

The chain couples TRBV6-4 to TRBJ1-3; TRBD1 is a possible D gene (6 bases). This CDR3 spans 20 amino acids. V lost 4 bases and J lost 2, with 27 bases in between. Germline loops: CDR1 MRHNA, CDR2 SNTAGT. The CDR3 nucleotides are TGTGCCAGCAGTGGACCTGGGGGTGGCAGCCCGGACAGTGCTGGAAACACCATATATTTT. Residues: CASSGPGGGSPDSAGNTIYF.

J is TRBJ1-1 and V is TRBV28; maybe TRBD1 (5 bases). Per germline, CDR1 MDHEN and CDR2 SYDVKM. V lost 11 bases and J lost 4, with 17 bases in between. The length of the CDR3 is 13 residues. The CDR3 region has the DNA TGTGCCGTTTTACAGGTAATCTCCACTGAAGCTTTCTTT. Amino acids: CAVLQVISTEAFF.